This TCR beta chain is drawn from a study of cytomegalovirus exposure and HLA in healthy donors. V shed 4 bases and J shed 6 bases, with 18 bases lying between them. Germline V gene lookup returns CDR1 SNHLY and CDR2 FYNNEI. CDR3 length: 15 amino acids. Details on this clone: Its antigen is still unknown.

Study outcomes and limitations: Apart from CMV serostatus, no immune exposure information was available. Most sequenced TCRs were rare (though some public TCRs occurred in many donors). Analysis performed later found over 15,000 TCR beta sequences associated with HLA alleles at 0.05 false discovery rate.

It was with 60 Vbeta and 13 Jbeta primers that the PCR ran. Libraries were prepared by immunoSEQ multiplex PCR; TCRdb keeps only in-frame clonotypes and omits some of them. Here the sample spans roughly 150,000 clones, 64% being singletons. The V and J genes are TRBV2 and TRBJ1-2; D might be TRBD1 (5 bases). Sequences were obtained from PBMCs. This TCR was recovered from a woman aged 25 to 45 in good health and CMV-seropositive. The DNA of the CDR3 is TGTGCCAGCAGTGTAACGGGGGTATTTTTTGATGGCTACACCTTC. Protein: CASSVTGVFFDGYTF.